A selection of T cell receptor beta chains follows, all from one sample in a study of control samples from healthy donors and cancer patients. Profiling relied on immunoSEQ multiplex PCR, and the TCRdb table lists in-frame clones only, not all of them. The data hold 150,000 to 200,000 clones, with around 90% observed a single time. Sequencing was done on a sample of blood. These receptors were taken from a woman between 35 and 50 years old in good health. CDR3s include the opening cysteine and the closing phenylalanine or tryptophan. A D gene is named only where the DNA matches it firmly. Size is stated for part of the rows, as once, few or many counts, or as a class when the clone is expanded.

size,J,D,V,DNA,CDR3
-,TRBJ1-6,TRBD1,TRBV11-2,TGTGCCAGCAGCTTAGCCCGCCGACAGGGGACCAATTCACCCCTCCACTTT,CASSLARRQGTNSPLHF
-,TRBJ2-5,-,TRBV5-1,TGCGCCAGCAGCCCCTCAGGGGGGGGCCCGGAGACCCAGTACTTC,CASSPSGGGPETQYF
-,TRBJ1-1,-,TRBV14,TGTGCCAGCAGCCAAGTTGGGGGATCTGAAGCTTTCTTT,CASSQVGGSEAFF
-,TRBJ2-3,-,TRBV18,TGTGCCAGTTCTAGGACGGAACAAAAGACAGATACGCAGTATTTT,CASSRTEQKTDTQYF
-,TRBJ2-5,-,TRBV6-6,TGTGCCAGCAGCCTCCCGGAAGAGACCCAGTACTTC,CASSLPEETQYF
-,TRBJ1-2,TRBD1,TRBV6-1,TGTGCCAGCAGTGAAGCTACCACAGGGGATATTAACTATGGCTACACCTTC,CASSEATTGDINYGYTF
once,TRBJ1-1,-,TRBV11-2,TGTGCCAGCAGCTTGTACAGCGCTCCTCCGGGAAGCACTGAAGCTTTCTTT,CASSLYSAPPGSTEAFF
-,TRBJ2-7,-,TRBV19,TGTGCCAGTAGTCTAGGCAGGGGCTACGAGCAGTACTTC,CASSLGRGYEQYF
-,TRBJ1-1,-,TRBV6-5,TGTGCCAGCAGTTACAGGCTAGGAACTGAAGCTTTCTTT,CASSYRLGTEAFF
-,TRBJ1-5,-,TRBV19,TGTGCCAGTAGTACGGGGACGGCTAATCAGCCCCAGCATTTT,CASSTGTANQPQHF
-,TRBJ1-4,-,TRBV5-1,TGCGCCAGCAGCTTGGGACAGCCAAATGAAAAACTGTTTTTT,CASSLGQPNEKLFF
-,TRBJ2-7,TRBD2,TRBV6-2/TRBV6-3,TGTGCCAGCAACCCAGAAGCGGGGGGGACCTACGAGCAGTACTTC,CASNPEAGGTYEQYF
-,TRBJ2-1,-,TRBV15,TGTGCCACCAGCGGGCAGGCGGATGGGAATGAGCAGTTCTTC,CATSGQADGNEQFF
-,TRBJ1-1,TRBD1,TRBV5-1,TGCGCCAGCAGATGGCGCCAGGGGGTTGGTGAAGCTTTCTTT,CASRWRQGVGEAFF
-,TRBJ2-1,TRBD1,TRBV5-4,TGTGCCAGCAGTACCGGGACAGGGTACTACAATGAGCAGTTCTTC,CASSTGTGYYNEQFF
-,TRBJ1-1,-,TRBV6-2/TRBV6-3,TGTGCCAGCAGTCTCGGAGGGTCGGGCACTGAAGCTTTCTTT,CASSLGGSGTEAFF
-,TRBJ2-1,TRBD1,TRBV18,TGTGCCAGCTCACCACCGGGACAGGGCCACAATGAGCAGTTCTTC,CASSPPGQGHNEQFF